This section outlines one T cell receptor beta chain sequence together with its context. From germline, CDR1 is SGHTA and CDR2 FQGNSA. CDR3 length: 15 residues. Trimming removed 5 bases from V and 2 bases from J, with 14 bases in between. This record comes from a study of early stage breast cancer tumors. Study context: Each sample averaged approximately 9.8-fold read coverage.

The data were produced by immunoSEQ multiplex PCR, yet TCRdb's version contains in-frame clones alone and is incomplete. The sample holds about 24,000 clones, 55% to 80% seen once. This clonotype was obtained from a person aged 55 to 75 with breast cancer. Sequences were obtained from breast tumor tissue. The V and J genes are TRBV7-2 and TRBJ2-3; D might be TRBD2 (6 bases). Here the CDR3 DNA reads TGTGCCAGCAGCCGAAGGGACTTTCTCACAGATACGCAGTATTTT. It specifies CASSRRDFLTDTQYF.